The rows below give T cell receptor beta chains drawn from one sample of a study of T cell changes during pregnancy in multiple sclerosis. Libraries were prepared by immunoSEQ multiplex PCR; TCRdb keeps only in-frame clonotypes and omits some of them. The sample lists 100,000 or so clones, 94% occurring once. This sample comprised peripheral blood, obtained before pregnancy. The receptors were gathered from a female donor with multiple sclerosis, enrolled in a pregnancy study. Each CDR3 is given with its conserved first and last residue. D genes are given only for firm matches. Clone size appears in some rows only: once, few, many, or a class for an expanded clone.

j_call: TRBJ2-1; clone_size: -; d_call: -; v_call: TRBV19; cdr3_nt: TGTGCCAGTAACCCGGACAGTAGCTCCTACAATGAGCAGTTCTTC; cdr3_aa: CASNPDSSSYNEQFF
j_call: TRBJ2-1; clone_size: -; d_call: -; v_call: TRBV29-1; cdr3_nt: TGCAGCGTTGGCGCAGGCAATGAGCAGTTCTTC; cdr3_aa: CSVGAGNEQFF
j_call: TRBJ1-1; clone_size: -; d_call: -; v_call: TRBV6-4; cdr3_nt: TGTGCCAGCAGTGACTCGATTTGGGGGGCTGAAGCTTTCTTT; cdr3_aa: CASSDSIWGAEAFF
j_call: TRBJ2-5; clone_size: -; d_call: TRBD2; v_call: TRBV9; cdr3_nt: TGTGCCAGCAGCGGGACTAGCGGCCGCAATGAGACCCAGTACTTC; cdr3_aa: CASSGTSGRNETQYF
j_call: TRBJ1-1; clone_size: -; d_call: -; v_call: TRBV7-6; cdr3_nt: TGTGCCAGCAGCTCCATATTTACAGAGGGCGCTTTCTTT; cdr3_aa: CASSSIFTEGAFF
j_call: TRBJ1-1; clone_size: -; d_call: -; v_call: TRBV9; cdr3_nt: TGTGCCAGCGGCCCGAACACTGAAGCTTTCTTT; cdr3_aa: CASGPNTEAFF
j_call: TRBJ1-2; clone_size: -; d_call: TRBD1; v_call: TRBV4-1; cdr3_nt: TGCGCCAGCAGCCTCACAGGGGGCGGCTATGGCTACACCTTC; cdr3_aa: CASSLTGGGYGYTF
j_call: TRBJ1-4; clone_size: -; d_call: -; v_call: TRBV5-1; cdr3_nt: TGCGCCAGCACTGAACGGGAGTCTAATGAAAAACTGTTTTTT; cdr3_aa: CASTERESNEKLFF
j_call: TRBJ1-1; clone_size: -; d_call: -; v_call: TRBV7-9; cdr3_nt: TGTGCCAGCAGCTCAACAGCGGGAACTGAAGCTTTCTTT; cdr3_aa: CASSSTAGTEAFF
j_call: TRBJ1-2; clone_size: -; d_call: TRBD1; v_call: TRBV5-1; cdr3_nt: TGCGCCAGCAGCTCGACAGGGGGGAACTATGGCTACACCTTC; cdr3_aa: CASSSTGGNYGYTF
j_call: TRBJ2-7; clone_size: once; d_call: TRBD2; v_call: TRBV19; cdr3_nt: TGTGCCAGTAGCGCTAGCGGGACCTACGAGCAGTACTTC; cdr3_aa: CASSASGTYEQYF
j_call: TRBJ1-2; clone_size: -; d_call: TRBD1; v_call: TRBV10-3; cdr3_nt: TGTGCCATCAGTTCGGGACAGCATAACTATGGCTACACCTTC; cdr3_aa: CAISSGQHNYGYTF
j_call: TRBJ2-1; clone_size: -; d_call: TRBD2; v_call: TRBV2; cdr3_nt: TGTGCCAGCAGTGAGGAGACTAGCGGGAACAATGAGCAGTTCTTC; cdr3_aa: CASSEETSGNNEQFF
j_call: TRBJ2-7; clone_size: once; d_call: -; v_call: TRBV9; cdr3_nt: TGTGCCAGCAGCGTCTCCCTCGATTCTCGGAGCGAGCAGTACTTC; cdr3_aa: CASSVSLDSRSEQYF
j_call: TRBJ2-5; clone_size: -; d_call: TRBD1; v_call: TRBV27; cdr3_nt: TGTGCCAGCAGGCCTTCGCCCGGGACAGTACAAGAGACCCAGTACTTC; cdr3_aa: CASRPSPGTVQETQYF
j_call: TRBJ1-5; clone_size: -; d_call: TRBD1; v_call: TRBV18; cdr3_nt: TGTGCCAGCTCTCTGGACAGGTTTAATCAGCCCCAGCATTTT; cdr3_aa: CASSLDRFNQPQHF
j_call: TRBJ2-3; clone_size: -; d_call: TRBD2; v_call: TRBV5-1; cdr3_nt: TGCGCCAGCAGCTTGAAGGGACTAGCGTTAAATACGCAGTATTTT; cdr3_aa: CASSLKGLALNTQYF
j_call: TRBJ1-2; clone_size: -; d_call: TRBD1; v_call: TRBV6-5; cdr3_nt: TGTGCCAGCAGTACACTACAGGGGGCCGGCTATGGCTACACCTTC; cdr3_aa: CASSTLQGAGYGYTF
j_call: TRBJ2-3; clone_size: -; d_call: TRBD2; v_call: TRBV10-2; cdr3_nt: TGCGCCAGCAGTGAGGGGCTAGCGGGCATGGTAGATACGCAGTATTTT; cdr3_aa: CASSEGLAGMVDTQYF
j_call: TRBJ2-1; clone_size: -; d_call: TRBD2; v_call: TRBV5-1; cdr3_nt: TGCGCCAGCAGCGTCCGCCCCGGGACTAGCCAATACAATGAGCAGTTCTTC; cdr3_aa: CASSVRPGTSQYNEQFF
j_call: TRBJ1-1; clone_size: -; d_call: -; v_call: TRBV7-8; cdr3_nt: TGTGCCAGCAGCTTGTTGGAGACAGTGAACACTGAAGCTTTCTTT; cdr3_aa: CASSLLETVNTEAFF
j_call: TRBJ2-6; clone_size: -; d_call: -; v_call: TRBV29-1; cdr3_nt: TGCAGCGTTGGCGGGCTTCTAAGCTCTGGGGCCAACGTCCTGACTTTC; cdr3_aa: CSVGGLLSSGANVLTF
j_call: TRBJ2-3; clone_size: -; d_call: TRBD1; v_call: TRBV29-1; cdr3_nt: TGCAGCGTTGAAGGTGTCGGACAGGGGATATCGGATACGCAGTATTTT; cdr3_aa: CSVEGVGQGISDTQYF
j_call: TRBJ1-2; clone_size: -; d_call: -; v_call: TRBV5-1; cdr3_nt: TGCGCCAGCAGCTTGGATTACCGAACAGATCTTAACTATGGCTACACCTTC; cdr3_aa: CASSLDYRTDLNYGYTF
j_call: TRBJ1-2; clone_size: -; d_call: -; v_call: TRBV7-2; cdr3_nt: TGTGCCAGCAGCCTAGGCATGAGGGACTATGGCTACACCTTC; cdr3_aa: CASSLGMRDYGYTF
j_call: TRBJ2-7; clone_size: -; d_call: -; v_call: TRBV6-1; cdr3_nt: TGTGCCAGCAGTGAAGCCTATAGACAGACGACGGGCGAGCAGTACTTC; cdr3_aa: CASSEAYRQTTGEQYF
j_call: TRBJ1-2; clone_size: once; d_call: TRBD1; v_call: TRBV27; cdr3_nt: TGTGCCAGCAGGACAGGGGACCGTGGCTACACCTTC; cdr3_aa: CASRTGDRGYTF
j_call: TRBJ2-3; clone_size: -; d_call: -; v_call: TRBV5-1; cdr3_nt: TGCGCCAGCAGCGGCGGGACAGCCAACACAGATACGCAGTATTTT; cdr3_aa: CASSGGTANTDTQYF
j_call: TRBJ1-2; clone_size: -; d_call: TRBD1; v_call: TRBV2; cdr3_nt: TGTGCCAGCAGTATTACAGGGGGCGCATATGGCTACACCTTC; cdr3_aa: CASSITGGAYGYTF
j_call: TRBJ2-2; clone_size: -; d_call: -; v_call: TRBV6-6; cdr3_nt: TGTGCCAGCAATCAACAGGAGAACACCGGGGAGCTGTTTTTT; cdr3_aa: CASNQQENTGELFF
j_call: TRBJ1-4; clone_size: -; d_call: TRBD1; v_call: TRBV19; cdr3_nt: TGTGCCAGTAGTATTAGACAGGGAAGGATGTTTTTT; cdr3_aa: CASSIRQGRMFF
j_call: TRBJ2-7; clone_size: -; d_call: TRBD1; v_call: TRBV10-3; cdr3_nt: TGTGCCATCAGTGAGTATTCAGGGGGACACGAGCAGTACTTC; cdr3_aa: CAISEYSGGHEQYF
j_call: TRBJ2-5; clone_size: -; d_call: TRBD2; v_call: TRBV5-6; cdr3_nt: TGTGCCAGCAGCTTGATGCCTAGCGGGAGTAAGGAGACCCAGTACTTC; cdr3_aa: CASSLMPSGSKETQYF
j_call: TRBJ2-2; clone_size: -; d_call: TRBD1; v_call: TRBV7-9; cdr3_nt: TGTGCCAGCAGCCCCAAACCCGGACAGGGGTACACCGGGGAGCTGTTTTTT; cdr3_aa: CASSPKPGQGYTGELFF
j_call: TRBJ1-1; clone_size: -; d_call: -; v_call: TRBV7-9; cdr3_nt: TGTGCCAGCACCACGCTGGGGCAGGGGAAAACGAACACTGAAGCTTTCTTT; cdr3_aa: CASTTLGQGKTNTEAFF
j_call: TRBJ2-7; clone_size: -; d_call: TRBD1; v_call: TRBV5-4; cdr3_nt: TGTGCCAGCAGCCTCGACAGGGGGTTCTCCTACGAGCAGTACTTC; cdr3_aa: CASSLDRGFSYEQYF
j_call: TRBJ2-1; clone_size: -; d_call: TRBD2; v_call: TRBV10-2; cdr3_nt: TGCGCCAGCTTGGAACTAGCGGGAACCGAGCAGTTCTTC; cdr3_aa: CASLELAGTEQFF
j_call: TRBJ2-1; clone_size: -; d_call: -; v_call: TRBV6-1; cdr3_nt: TGTGCCAGCATCAGGGGCAATGAGCAGTTCTTC; cdr3_aa: CASIRGNEQFF
j_call: TRBJ2-3; clone_size: -; d_call: TRBD1; v_call: TRBV18; cdr3_nt: TGTGCCAGCTCACTCCGGGGACAGTGGGATCCAGATACGCAGTATTTT; cdr3_aa: CASSLRGQWDPDTQYF
j_call: TRBJ1-5; clone_size: once; d_call: -; v_call: TRBV6-1; cdr3_nt: TGTGCCAGCATGGGGGCGCAGAATCAGCCCCAGCATTTT; cdr3_aa: CASMGAQNQPQHF
j_call: TRBJ1-1; clone_size: -; d_call: TRBD1; v_call: TRBV7-8; cdr3_nt: TGTGCCAGCAGCTTATTCAGGGGGCCTGGCACTGAAGCTTTCTTT; cdr3_aa: CASSLFRGPGTEAFF
j_call: TRBJ2-1; clone_size: -; d_call: TRBD2; v_call: TRBV19; cdr3_nt: TGTGCCAGTAGTTGGGGAGGGCTCGACAATGAGCAGTTCTTC; cdr3_aa: CASSWGGLDNEQFF
j_call: TRBJ2-1; clone_size: -; d_call: TRBD1; v_call: TRBV6-4; cdr3_nt: TGTGCCAGCAGTCGGACAGGGGGGATTGAGCAGTTCTTC; cdr3_aa: CASSRTGGIEQFF
j_call: TRBJ2-7; clone_size: -; d_call: TRBD1; v_call: TRBV13; cdr3_nt: TGTGCCAGCAGCGCTCCGGGACAGGGAGTCCACGAGCAGTACTTC; cdr3_aa: CASSAPGQGVHEQYF
j_call: TRBJ1-5; clone_size: -; d_call: -; v_call: TRBV19; cdr3_nt: TGTGCCAGTAGTTTCTTAGGGGATCAGCCCCAGCATTTT; cdr3_aa: CASSFLGDQPQHF
j_call: TRBJ1-3; clone_size: -; d_call: -; v_call: TRBV28; cdr3_nt: TGTGCCAGCAGTTTGTCAGGGACTGGAAACACCATATATTTT; cdr3_aa: CASSLSGTGNTIYF